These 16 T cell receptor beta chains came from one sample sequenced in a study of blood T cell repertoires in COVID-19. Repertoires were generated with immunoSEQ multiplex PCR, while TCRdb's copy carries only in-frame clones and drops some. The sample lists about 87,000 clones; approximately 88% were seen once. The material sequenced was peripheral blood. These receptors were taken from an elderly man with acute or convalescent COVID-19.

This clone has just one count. Here the CDR3 DNA reads TGTGCCAGCAGCAGGGACAGGGGCCCGTGGACTGAAGCTTTCTTT. Amino acid sequence: CASSRDRGPWTEAFF. This sequence joins TRBV25-1 and TRBJ1-1; TRBD1 aligns across 10 bases. Germline trimming cut 6 bases from V and 5 bases from J; bases unmatched to any gene: 9. Germline CDR1 is MGHDK and CDR2 is SYGVNS. The CDR3 is 15 amino acids.

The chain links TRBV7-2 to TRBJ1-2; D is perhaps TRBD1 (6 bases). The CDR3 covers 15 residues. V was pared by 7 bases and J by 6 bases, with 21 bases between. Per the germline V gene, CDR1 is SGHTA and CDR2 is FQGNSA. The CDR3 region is CASIASQQGGDGYTF. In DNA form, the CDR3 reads TGTGCCAGCATCGCGAGTCAACAGGGCGGAGATGGCTACACCTTC.

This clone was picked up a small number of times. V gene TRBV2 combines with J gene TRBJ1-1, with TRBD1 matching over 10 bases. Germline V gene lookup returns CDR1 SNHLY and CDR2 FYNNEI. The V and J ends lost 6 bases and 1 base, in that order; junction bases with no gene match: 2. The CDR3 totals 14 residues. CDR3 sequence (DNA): TGTGCCAGCAGAGACAGGGGGCAGAACACTGAAGCTTTCTTT. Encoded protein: CASRDRGQNTEAFF. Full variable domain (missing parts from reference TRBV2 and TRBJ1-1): EPEVTQTPSHQVTQMGQEVILRCVPISNHLYFYWYRQILGQKVEFLVSFYNNEISEKSEIFDDQFSVERPDGSNFTLKIRSTKLEDSAMYFCASRDRGQNTEAFFGQGTRLTVV.

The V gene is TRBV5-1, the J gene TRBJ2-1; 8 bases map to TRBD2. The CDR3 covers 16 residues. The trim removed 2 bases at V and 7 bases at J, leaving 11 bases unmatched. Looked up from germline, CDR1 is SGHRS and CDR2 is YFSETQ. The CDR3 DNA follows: TGCGCCAGCAGCTTCCGTCGGGAGGGCCGGGGGAATGAGCAGTTCTTC. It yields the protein CASSFRREGRGNEQFF.

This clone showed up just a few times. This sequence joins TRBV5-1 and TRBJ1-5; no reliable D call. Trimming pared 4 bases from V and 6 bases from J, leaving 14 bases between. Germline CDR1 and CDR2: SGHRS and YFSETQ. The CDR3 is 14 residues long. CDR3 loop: CASSAEGNSQPQHF. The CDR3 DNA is TGCGCCAGCAGCGCCGAGGGTAATAGTCAGCCCCAGCATTTT.

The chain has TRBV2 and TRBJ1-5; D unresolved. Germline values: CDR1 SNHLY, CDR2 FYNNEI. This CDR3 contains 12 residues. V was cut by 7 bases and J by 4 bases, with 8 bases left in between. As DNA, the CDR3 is TGTGCCAGCACCCGGGAAAATCAGCCCCAGCATTTT. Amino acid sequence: CASTRENQPQHF.

CDR3 nucleotides: TGTGCCAGCAGTTCCGGAACACTAGGGCAAAACATTCAGTACTTC. Translated, it gives CASSSGTLGQNIQYF. This chain connects TRBV28 to TRBJ2-4, with D perhaps TRBD2 (5 bases). The CDR3 extends over 15 amino acids. Germline CDR1 and CDR2: MDHEN and SYDVKM. V shed 4 bases and J shed 5 bases, with 15 bases lying between them.

The CDR3 sequence: CASSFDRGDNEQFF. CDR3 nucleotide sequence: TGTGCCAGCAGCTTCGACAGGGGCGACAATGAGCAGTTCTTC. The V and J genes are TRBV9 and TRBJ2-1; 8 bases line up with TRBD1. The CDR3 sequence is 14 residues long. V trimming: 4 bases; J trimming: 5 bases; junction bases outside the gene matches: 5. Per the germline V gene, CDR1 is SGDLS and CDR2 is YYNGEE. The entire variable domain, with the rest obtained from reference TRBV9 and TRBJ2-1, is as follows: DSGVTQTPKHLITATGQRVTLRCSPRSGDLSVYWYQQSLDQGLQFLIQYYNGEERAKGNILERFSAQQFPDLHSELNLSSLELGDSALYFCASSFDRGDNEQFFGPGTRLTVL.

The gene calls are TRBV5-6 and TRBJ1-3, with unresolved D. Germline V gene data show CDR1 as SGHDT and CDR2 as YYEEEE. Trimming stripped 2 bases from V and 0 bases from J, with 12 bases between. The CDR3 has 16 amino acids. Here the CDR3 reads CASSFTASSSGNTIYF. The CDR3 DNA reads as TGTGCCAGCAGCTTTACTGCTTCAAGCTCTGGAAACACCATATATTTT. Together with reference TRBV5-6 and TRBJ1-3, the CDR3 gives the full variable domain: DAGVTQSPTHLIKTRGQQVTLRCSPKSGHDTVSWYQQALGQGPQFIFQYYEEEERQRGNFPDRFSGHQFPNYSSELNVNALLLGDSALYLCASSFTASSSGNTIYFGEGSWLTVV.

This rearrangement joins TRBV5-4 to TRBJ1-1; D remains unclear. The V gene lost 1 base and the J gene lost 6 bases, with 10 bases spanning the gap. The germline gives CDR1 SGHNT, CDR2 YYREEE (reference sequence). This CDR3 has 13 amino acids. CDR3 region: CASSLKSTAEAFF. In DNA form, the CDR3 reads TGTGCCAGCAGCTTGAAGAGTACTGCTGAAGCTTTCTTT.

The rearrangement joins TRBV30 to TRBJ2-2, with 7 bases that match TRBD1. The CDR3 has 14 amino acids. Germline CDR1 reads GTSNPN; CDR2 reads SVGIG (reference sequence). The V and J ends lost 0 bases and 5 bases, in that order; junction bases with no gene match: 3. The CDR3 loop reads CAWSVPGQTGELFF. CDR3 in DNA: TGTGCCTGGAGTGTACCGGGACAGACCGGGGAGCTGTTTTTT.

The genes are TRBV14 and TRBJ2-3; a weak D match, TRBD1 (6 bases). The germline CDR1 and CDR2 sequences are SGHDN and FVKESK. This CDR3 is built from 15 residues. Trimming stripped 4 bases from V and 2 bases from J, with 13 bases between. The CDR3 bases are TGTGCCAGCAGCCGTAACAGGGTAGTCACAGATACGCAGTATTTT. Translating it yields CASSRNRVVTDTQYF.

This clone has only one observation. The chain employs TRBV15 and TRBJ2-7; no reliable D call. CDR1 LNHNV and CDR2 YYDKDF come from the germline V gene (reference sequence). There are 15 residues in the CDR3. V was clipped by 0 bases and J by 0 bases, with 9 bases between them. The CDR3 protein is CATSRDLAVSYEQYF. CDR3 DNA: TGTGCCACCAGCAGAGATCTTGCGGTCTCCTACGAGCAGTACTTC.

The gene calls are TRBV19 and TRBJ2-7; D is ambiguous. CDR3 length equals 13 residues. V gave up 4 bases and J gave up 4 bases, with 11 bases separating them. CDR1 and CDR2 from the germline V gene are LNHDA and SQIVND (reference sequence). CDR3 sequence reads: CASSTQTFYEQYF. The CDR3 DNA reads TGTGCCAGTAGTACCCAGACTTTTTACGAGCAGTACTTC.

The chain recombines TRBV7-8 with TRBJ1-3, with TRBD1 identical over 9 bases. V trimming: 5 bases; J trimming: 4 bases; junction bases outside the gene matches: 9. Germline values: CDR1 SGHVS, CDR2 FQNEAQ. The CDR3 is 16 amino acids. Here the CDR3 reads CASSRTQGAGGNTIYF. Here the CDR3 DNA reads TGTGCCAGCAGCCGAACACAGGGGGCAGGGGGAAACACCATATATTTT.

The DNA of the CDR3 is TGCGCCAGCAGCCAACTTAGCCTGATGAACACTGAAGCTTTCTTT. It specifies CASSQLSLMNTEAFF. The J gene is TRBJ1-1, the V gene TRBV4-3; the D is unclear. Per germline, CDR1 LGHNA and CDR2 YSLEER. The CDR3 totals 15 residues. Trimming pared 2 bases from V and 0 bases from J, leaving 10 bases between.